The 6 T cell receptor beta chains given below trace back to one sample, sequenced in a study of blood T cell repertoires in COVID-19. The repertoire was sequenced with immunoSEQ multiplex PCR; TCRdb's copy has only in-frame clones and lacks some. This table holds about 130,000 clones, around 83% found once. Sequencing used peripheral blood. These receptors came from a woman aged 50 to 60 with acute or convalescent COVID-19.

The chain joins TRBV27 to TRBJ1-5; 11 bases fit TRBD1. Germline V gene sequence: CDR1 MNHEY, CDR2 SMNVEV (reference sequence). V trimming: 8 bases; J trimming: 3 bases; junction bases outside the gene matches: 12. The CDR3 is 17 amino acids. The CDR3 is CASSLGQGALHNQPQHF. The CDR3 nucleotides are TGTGCCAGCTCACTTGGACAGGGGGCTCTCCACAATCAGCCCCAGCATTTT.

The rearrangement uses TRBV5-5 and TRBJ2-7; TRBD2 aligns across 13 bases. Germline V gene lookup returns CDR1 SGHKS and CDR2 YYEKEE (reference sequence). V shed 4 bases, J shed 0 bases, and the junction held 7 bases outside the gene matches. The CDR3 is made up of 17 amino acids. The CDR3 is CASSPGLAGISSYEQYF. CDR3 in DNA: TGTGCCAGCAGCCCGGGACTAGCGGGGATAAGCTCCTACGAGCAGTACTTC.

The chain links TRBV19 to TRBJ1-5; no firm D call. The V and J ends lost 2 bases and 2 bases respectively, with 13 bases between them. The CDR3 has 16 residues. Germline V gives CDR1 LNHDA, CDR2 SQIVND (reference sequence). CDR3: CASSISGGFGNQPQHF. For the CDR3, the DNA is TGTGCCAGTAGTATAAGTGGAGGGTTTGGCAATCAGCCCCAGCATTTT.

Turning to this clone: Different DNA sequences within this sample yield the same CDR3. The chain carries TRBV19 and TRBJ2-1, with 7 bases that match TRBD1. Germline lookup yields CDR1 LNHDA and CDR2 SQIVND (reference sequence). V lost 3 bases to trimming and J lost 1 base; unmatched junction nucleotides: 6. The CDR3 has 16 amino acids. The CDR3 loop is CASSIQAGGSYNEQFF. The CDR3 DNA is TGTGCCAGTAGTATTCAGGCAGGGGGTTCCTACAATGAGCAGTTCTTC.

The table lists this clone with a few counts. The V and J genes are TRBV20-1 and TRBJ1-6; D is ambiguous. Germline CDR1 and CDR2: DFQATT and SNEGSKA (reference sequence). The CDR3 consists of 16 residues. Trimming removed 3 bases from V and 0 bases from J, with 12 bases in between. The CDR3 coding sequence is TGCAGTGCTAGTGGCGCAGGAAGCTCCTATAATTCACCCCTCCACTTT. Translated: CSASGAGSSYNSPLHF.

This clone was counted a few times. The chain uses TRBV5-1 and TRBJ2-2; 9 bases agree with TRBD1. This CDR3 contains 17 residues. Losses at the gene ends were 3 bases for V and 4 bases for J; bases not matched to a gene: 10. Looked up from germline, CDR1 is SGHRS and CDR2 is YFSETQ. The CDR3 sequence: CASSSRAGQGITGELFF. CDR3 coding DNA: TGCGCCAGCAGCTCGAGGGCGGGACAGGGTATCACCGGGGAGCTGTTTTTT.